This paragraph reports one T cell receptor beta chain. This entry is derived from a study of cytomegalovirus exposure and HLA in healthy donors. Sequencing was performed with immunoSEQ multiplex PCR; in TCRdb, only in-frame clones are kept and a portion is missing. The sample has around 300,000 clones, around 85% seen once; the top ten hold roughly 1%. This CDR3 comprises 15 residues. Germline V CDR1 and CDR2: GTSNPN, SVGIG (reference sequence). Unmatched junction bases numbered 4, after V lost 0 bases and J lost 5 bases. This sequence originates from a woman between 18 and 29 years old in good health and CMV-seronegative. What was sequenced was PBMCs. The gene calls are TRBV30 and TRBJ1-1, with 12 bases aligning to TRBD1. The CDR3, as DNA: TGTGCCTGGAGTGTCCGGGACAGGGGGCGAACTGAAGCTTTCTTT. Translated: CAWSVRDRGRTEAFF.